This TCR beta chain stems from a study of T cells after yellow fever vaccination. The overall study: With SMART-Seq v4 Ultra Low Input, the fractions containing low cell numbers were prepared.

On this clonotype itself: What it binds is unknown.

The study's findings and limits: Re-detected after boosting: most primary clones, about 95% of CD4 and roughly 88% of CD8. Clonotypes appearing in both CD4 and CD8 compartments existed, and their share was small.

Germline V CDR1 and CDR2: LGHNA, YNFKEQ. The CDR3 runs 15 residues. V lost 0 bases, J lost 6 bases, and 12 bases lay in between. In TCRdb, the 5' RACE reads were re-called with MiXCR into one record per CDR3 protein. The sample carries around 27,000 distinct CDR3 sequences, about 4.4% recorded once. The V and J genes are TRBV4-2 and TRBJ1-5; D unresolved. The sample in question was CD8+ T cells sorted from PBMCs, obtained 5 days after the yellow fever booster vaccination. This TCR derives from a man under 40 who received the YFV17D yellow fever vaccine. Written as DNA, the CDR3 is TGTGCCAGCAGCCAAGATAAGCCAGCTTCTCAGCCCCAGCATTTT. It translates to CASSQDKPASQPQHF.